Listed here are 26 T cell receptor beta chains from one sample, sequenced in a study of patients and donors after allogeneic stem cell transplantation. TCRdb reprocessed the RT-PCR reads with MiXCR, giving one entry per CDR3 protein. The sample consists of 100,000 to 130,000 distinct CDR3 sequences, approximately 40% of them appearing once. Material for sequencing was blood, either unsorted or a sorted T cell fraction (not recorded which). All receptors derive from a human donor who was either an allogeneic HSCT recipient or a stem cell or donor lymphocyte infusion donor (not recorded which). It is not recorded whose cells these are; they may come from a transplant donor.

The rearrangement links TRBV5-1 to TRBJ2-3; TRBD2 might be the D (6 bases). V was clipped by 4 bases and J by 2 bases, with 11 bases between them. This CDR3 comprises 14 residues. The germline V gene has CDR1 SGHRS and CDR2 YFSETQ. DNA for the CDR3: TGCGCCAGCAGCCTAGGGACTTACACAGATACGCAGTATTTT. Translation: CASSLGTYTDTQYF.

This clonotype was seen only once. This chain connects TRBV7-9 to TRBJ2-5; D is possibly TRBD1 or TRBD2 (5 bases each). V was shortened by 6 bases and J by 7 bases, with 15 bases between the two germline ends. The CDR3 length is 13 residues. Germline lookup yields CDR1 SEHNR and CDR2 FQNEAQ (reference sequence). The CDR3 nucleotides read TGTGCCAGCAGTCACCCCCATGGGGGGACCCAGTACTTC. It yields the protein CASSHPHGGTQYF.

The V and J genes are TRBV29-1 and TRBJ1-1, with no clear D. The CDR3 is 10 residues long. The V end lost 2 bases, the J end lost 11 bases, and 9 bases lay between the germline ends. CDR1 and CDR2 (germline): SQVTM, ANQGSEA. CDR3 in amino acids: CSVEKGGAFF. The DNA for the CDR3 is TGCAGCGTTGAAAAGGGTGGCGCTTTCTTT.

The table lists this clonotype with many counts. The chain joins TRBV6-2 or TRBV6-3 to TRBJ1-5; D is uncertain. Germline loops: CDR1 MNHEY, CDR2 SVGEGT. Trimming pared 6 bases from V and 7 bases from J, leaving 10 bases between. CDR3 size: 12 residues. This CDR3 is CASRRTRQPQHF. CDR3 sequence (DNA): TGTGCCAGCAGGCGAACAAGACAGCCCCAGCATTTT.

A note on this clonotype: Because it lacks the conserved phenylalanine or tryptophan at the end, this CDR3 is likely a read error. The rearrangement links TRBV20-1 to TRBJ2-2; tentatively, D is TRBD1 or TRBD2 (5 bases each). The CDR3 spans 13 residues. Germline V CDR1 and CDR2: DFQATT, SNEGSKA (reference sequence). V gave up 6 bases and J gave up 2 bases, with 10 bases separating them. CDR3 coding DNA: TGCAGTGCCAGGGACCCTAACACCGGGGAGCTGTTTTTG. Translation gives CSARDPNTGELFL.

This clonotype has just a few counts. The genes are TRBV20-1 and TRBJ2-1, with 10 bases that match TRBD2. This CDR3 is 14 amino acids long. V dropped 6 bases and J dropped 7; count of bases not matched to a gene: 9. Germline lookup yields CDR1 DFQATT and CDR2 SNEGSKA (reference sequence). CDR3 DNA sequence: TGCAGTGCCCTGGAGGCTAGCGGGAGTAATGAGCAGTTCTTC. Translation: CSALEASGSNEQFF.

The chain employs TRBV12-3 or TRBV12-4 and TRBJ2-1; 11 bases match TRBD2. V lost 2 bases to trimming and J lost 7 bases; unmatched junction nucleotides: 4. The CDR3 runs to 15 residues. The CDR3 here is CASSLKGLADNEQFF. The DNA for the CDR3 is TGTGCCAGCAGTTTAAAGGGACTAGCGGATAATGAGCAGTTCTTC.

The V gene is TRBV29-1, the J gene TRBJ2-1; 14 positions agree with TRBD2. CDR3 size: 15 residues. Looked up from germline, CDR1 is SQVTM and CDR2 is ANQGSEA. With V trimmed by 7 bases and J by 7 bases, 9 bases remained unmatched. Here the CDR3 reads CSAQGTSGSLNEQFF. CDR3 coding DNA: TGCAGCGCCCAAGGGACTAGCGGGAGTCTGAATGAGCAGTTCTTC.

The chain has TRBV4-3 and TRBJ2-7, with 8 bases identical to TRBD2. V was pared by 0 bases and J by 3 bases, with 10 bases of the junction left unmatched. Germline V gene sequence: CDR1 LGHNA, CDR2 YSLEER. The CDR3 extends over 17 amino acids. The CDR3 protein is CASSQDKLAGGHYEQYF. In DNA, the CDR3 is TGCGCCAGCAGCCAAGATAAGCTTGCGGGAGGCCACTACGAGCAGTACTTC.

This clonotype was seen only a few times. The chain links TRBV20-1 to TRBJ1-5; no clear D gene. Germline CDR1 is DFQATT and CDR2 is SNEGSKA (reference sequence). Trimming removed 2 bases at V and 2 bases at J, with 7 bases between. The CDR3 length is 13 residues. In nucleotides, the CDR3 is TGCAGTGCTAGACTGCCCGGCAATCAGCCCCAGCATTTT. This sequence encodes CSARLPGNQPQHF.

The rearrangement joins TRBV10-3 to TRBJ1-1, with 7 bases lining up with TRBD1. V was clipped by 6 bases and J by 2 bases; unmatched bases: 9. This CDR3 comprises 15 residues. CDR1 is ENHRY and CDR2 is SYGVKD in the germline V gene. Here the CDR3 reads CAIRSTGTDNTEAFF. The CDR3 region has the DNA TGTGCCATCAGGAGTACCGGGACAGACAACACTGAAGCTTTCTTT.

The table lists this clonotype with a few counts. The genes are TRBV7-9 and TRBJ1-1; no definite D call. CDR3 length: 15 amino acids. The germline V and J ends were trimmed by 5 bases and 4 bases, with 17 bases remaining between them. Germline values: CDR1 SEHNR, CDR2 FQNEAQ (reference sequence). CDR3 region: CASSVPERRGTEAFF. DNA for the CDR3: TGTGCCAGCAGCGTACCAGAAAGACGAGGCACTGAAGCTTTCTTT.

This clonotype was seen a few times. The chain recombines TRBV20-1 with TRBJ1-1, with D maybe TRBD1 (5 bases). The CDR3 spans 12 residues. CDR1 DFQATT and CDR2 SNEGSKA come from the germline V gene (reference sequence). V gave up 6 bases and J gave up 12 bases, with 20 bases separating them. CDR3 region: CSARIGHLTTFF. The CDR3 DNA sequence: TGCAGTGCCAGAATCGGACACCTTACAACTTTCTTT.

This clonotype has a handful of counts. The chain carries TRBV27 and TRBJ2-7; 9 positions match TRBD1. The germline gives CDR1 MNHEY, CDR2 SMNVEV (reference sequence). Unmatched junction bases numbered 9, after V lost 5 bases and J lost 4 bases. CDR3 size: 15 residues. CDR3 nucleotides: TGTGCCAGCAGTGCCCCGGGACAGGGTTTATACGAGCAGTACTTC. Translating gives CASSAPGQGLYEQYF.

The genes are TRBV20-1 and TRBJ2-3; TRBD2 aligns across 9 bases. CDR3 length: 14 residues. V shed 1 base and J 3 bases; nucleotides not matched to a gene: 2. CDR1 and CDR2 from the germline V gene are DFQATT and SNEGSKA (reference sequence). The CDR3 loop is CSARVSGSTDTQYF. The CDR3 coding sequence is TGCAGTGCTAGAGTTAGCGGGAGTACAGATACGCAGTATTTT.

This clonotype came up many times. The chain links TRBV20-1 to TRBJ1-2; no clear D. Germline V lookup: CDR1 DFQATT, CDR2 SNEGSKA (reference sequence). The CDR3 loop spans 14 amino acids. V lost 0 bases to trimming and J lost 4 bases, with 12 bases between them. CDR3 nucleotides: TGCAGTGCTAGAGACCCCGACGGTTCCTATGGCTACACCTTC. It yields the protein CSARDPDGSYGYTF.

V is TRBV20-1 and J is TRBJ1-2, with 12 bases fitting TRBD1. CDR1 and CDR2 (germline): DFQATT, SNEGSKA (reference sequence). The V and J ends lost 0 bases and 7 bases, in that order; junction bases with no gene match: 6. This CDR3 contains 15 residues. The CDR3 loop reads CSARDPGQGALGYTF. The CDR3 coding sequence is TGCAGTGCTAGAGATCCGGGACAGGGGGCGCTTGGCTACACCTTC.

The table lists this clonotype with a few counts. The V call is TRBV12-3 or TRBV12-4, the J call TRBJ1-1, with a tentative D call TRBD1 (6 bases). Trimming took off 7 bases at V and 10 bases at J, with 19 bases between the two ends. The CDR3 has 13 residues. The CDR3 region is CASTTGAHFAAFF. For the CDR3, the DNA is TGTGCCAGCACAACGGGGGCCCATTTTGCAGCTTTCTTT.

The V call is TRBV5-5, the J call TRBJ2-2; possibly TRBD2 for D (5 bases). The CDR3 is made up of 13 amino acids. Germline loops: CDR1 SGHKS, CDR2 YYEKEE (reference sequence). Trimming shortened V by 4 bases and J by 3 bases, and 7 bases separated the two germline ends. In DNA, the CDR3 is TGTGCCAGCAGCGGACTGTACACCGGGGAGCTGTTTTTT. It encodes CASSGLYTGELFF.

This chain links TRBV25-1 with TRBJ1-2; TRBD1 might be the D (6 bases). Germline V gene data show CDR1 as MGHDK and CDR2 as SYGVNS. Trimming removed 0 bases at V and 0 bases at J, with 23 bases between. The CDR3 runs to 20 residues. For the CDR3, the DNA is TGTGCCAGCAGTGAATATTCAGAGGGGCTTGGAAGGGGGACTAACTATGGCTACACCTTC. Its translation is CASSEYSEGLGRGTNYGYTF.

The CDR3 DNA sequence: TGTGCCAGCAGTTACTCCCCCTCGGGGCCCCAAGAGACCCAGTACTTC. Amino acid sequence: CASSYSPSGPQETQYF. The chain is built from TRBV6-5 and TRBJ2-5, with D possibly being TRBD1 or TRBD2 (5 bases each). Trimming cost V 0 bases and J 1 base, with 12 bases left between them. This CDR3 has 16 amino acids. The germline V gene encodes CDR1 MNHEY and CDR2 SVGAGI.

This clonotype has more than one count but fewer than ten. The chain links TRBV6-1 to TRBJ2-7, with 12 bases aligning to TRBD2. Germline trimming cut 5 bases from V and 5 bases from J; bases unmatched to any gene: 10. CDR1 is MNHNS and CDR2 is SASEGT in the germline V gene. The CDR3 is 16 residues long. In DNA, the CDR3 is TGTGCCAGCAGTCCCCGGCTAGCGGGAGGGCCCAACGAGCAGTACTTC. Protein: CASSPRLAGGPNEQYF.

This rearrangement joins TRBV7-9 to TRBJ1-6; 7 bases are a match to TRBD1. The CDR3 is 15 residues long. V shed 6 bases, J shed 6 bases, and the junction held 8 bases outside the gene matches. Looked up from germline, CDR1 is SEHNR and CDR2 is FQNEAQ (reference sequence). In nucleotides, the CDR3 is TGTGCCAGCAGTCCCGACAGGGAGGGTAATTCACCCCTCCACTTT. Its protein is CASSPDREGNSPLHF. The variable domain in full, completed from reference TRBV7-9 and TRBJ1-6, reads DTGVSQNPRHKITKRGQNVTFRCDPISEHNRLYWYRQTLGQGPEFLTYFQNEAQLEKSRLLSDRFSAERPKGSFSTLEIQRTEQGDSAMYLCASSPDREGNSPLHFGNGTRLTVT.

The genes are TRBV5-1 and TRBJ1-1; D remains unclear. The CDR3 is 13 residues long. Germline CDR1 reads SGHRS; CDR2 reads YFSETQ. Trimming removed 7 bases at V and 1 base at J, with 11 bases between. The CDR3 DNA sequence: TGCGCCAGCGGACGAGGAGGGAACACTGAAGCTTTCTTT. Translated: CASGRGGNTEAFF.

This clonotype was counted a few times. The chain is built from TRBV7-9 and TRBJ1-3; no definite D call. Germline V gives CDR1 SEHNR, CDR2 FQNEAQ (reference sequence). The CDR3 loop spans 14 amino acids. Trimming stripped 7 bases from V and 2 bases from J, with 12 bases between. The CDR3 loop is CASTVPDAGNTIYF. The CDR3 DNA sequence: TGTGCCAGCACCGTCCCAGATGCTGGAAACACCATATATTTT.

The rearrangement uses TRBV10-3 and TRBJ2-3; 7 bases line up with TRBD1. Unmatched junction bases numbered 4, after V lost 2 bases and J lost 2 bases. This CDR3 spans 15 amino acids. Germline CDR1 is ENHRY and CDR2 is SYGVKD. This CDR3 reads CAISERTGLTDTQYF. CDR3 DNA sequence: TGTGCCATCAGTGAGAGGACAGGACTCACAGATACGCAGTATTTT.